Detailed here is one TCR beta chain. No antigen is known for it. TCRdb's copy holds only in-frame clones and misses some; the assay was immunoSEQ multiplex PCR. The sample includes 65,000 to 80,000 clones, over 90% of them seen just once. The record originates from a study of OX40 agonist ivuxolimab in advanced cancers. Study details: Ivuxolimab doses were 0.01, 0.1, 0.3, 1.5, 3 or 10 mg/kg every 2 weeks.

General study points: Low normalized T-cell clonal expansion was also seen in some nonresponders. Compared with CD4+, CD8+ T cells on average had more expanded clones.

The V gene's germline CDR1 is MNHEY and CDR2 SVGAGI. Trimming stripped 6 bases from V and 2 bases from J, with 14 bases between. The CDR3 consists of 15 residues. The chain links TRBV6-5 to TRBJ1-3; no firm D call. This specimen consisted of CD4+ or CD8+ T cells sorted from blood, obtained in a trial of the OX40 agonist ivuxolimab. The sequence was collected from an adult with an advanced solid tumor such as melanoma, head and neck, liver or kidney cancer. For the CDR3, the DNA is TGTGCCAGCAGCCAAGTAGGGATAGCTGGAAACACCATATATTTT. Its protein product is CASSQVGIAGNTIYF.